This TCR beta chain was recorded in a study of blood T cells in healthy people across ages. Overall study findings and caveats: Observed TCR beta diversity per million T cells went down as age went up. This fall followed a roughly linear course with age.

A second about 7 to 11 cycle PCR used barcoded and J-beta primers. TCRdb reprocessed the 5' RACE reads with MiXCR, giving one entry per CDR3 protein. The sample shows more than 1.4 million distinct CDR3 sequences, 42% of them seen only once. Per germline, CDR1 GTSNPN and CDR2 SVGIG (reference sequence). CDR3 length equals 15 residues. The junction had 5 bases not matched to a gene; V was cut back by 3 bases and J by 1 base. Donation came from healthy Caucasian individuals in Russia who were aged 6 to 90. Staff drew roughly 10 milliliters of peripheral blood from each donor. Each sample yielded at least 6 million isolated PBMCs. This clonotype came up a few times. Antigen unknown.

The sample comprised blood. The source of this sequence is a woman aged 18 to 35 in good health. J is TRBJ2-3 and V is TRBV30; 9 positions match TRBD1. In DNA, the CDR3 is TGTGCCTGGAGGAACCGGGACAGGGGCACAGATACGCAGTATTTT. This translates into CAWRNRDRGTDTQYF.